The 19 T cell receptor beta chains listed next were all sequenced from one sample in a study of patients and donors after allogeneic stem cell transplantation. MiXCR, applied by TCRdb to the RT-PCR reads, yields one record per CDR3 protein. The sample contains about 960,000 distinct CDR3 sequences, 15% to 20% of which appear only once. The sequenced material came from blood, either unsorted or a sorted T cell fraction (not recorded which). These receptors came from a human donor who was either an allogeneic HSCT recipient or a stem cell or donor lymphocyte infusion donor (not recorded which). It is not recorded whose cells these are; they may come from a transplant donor.

This rearrangement joins TRBV20-1 to TRBJ2-5; D is ambiguous. Germline CDR1 and CDR2: DFQATT and SNEGSKA (reference sequence). The V end was cut by 6 bases, the J end by 2 bases, with 10 bases between. This CDR3 has 12 amino acids. CDR3 sequence: CSALLNQETQYF. CDR3 DNA: TGCAGTGCCCTTCTAAATCAAGAGACCCAGTACTTC.

This clonotype was picked up a small number of times. V and J are TRBV12-3 or TRBV12-4 and TRBJ1-3; D is unclear. Between the trimmed V and J ends, which lost 6 bases and 0 bases, there was a span of 12 bases. The CDR3 sequence is 15 residues long. For the CDR3, the DNA is TGTGCCAGCAGGGAGACATATAGCTCTGGAAACACCATATATTTT. Translation gives CASRETYSSGNTIYF.

This chain uses TRBV12-2 with TRBJ1-1; the D call of TRBD1 is as the table states it, not checked on the DNA. TRBV12-2 represents a pseudogene. The CDR3 has 19 residues. This chain's CDR3 is CASRLARLVGDRGPTEAFF. In DNA, the CDR3 is TGTGCAAGTCGCTTAGCGCGTTTGGTTGGGGACAGGGGGCCCACTGAAGCTTTCTTT.

In its sample, this clonotype was seen a few times. The genes are TRBV7-9 and TRBJ2-6; no reliable D call. Trimming shortened V by 2 bases and J by 0 bases, and 8 bases separated the two germline ends. The CDR3 is 16 amino acids. CDR1 and CDR2 from the germline V gene are SEHNR and FQNEAQ (reference sequence). The CDR3 region is CASSLYGDSGANVLTF. The CDR3, as DNA: TGTGCCAGCAGCTTATACGGCGACTCTGGGGCCAACGTCCTGACTTTC.

This clonotype was counted only a few times. The V and J genes are TRBV18 and TRBJ1-5; D remains unclear. Trimming shortened V by 3 bases and J by 1 base, and 13 bases separated the two germline ends. This CDR3 is built from 16 residues. From germline, CDR1 is KGHSH and CDR2 LQKENI. This CDR3 reads CASSPLGLGSNQPQHF. CDR3 sequence (DNA): TGTGCCAGCTCACCCCTTGGCCTCGGAAGCAATCAGCCCCAGCATTTT.

The chain is built from TRBV6-2 or TRBV6-3 and TRBJ2-2; 15 nucleotides align to TRBD2. The V gene end was trimmed by 4 bases and the J gene end by 6 bases; junction bases not matched to a gene: 9. There are 18 residues in the CDR3. Germline V CDR1 and CDR2: MNHEY, SVGEGT. CDR3 in DNA: TGTGCCAGCAGTTCCCGGACTAGCGGGAGGGCTATGTCCGGGGAGCTGTTTTTT. Protein sequence: CASSSRTSGRAMSGELFF.

This clonotype was counted between two and nine times. The rearrangement joins TRBV25-1 to TRBJ1-5; no clear D gene. Germline assignment: CDR1 MGHDK and CDR2 SYGVNS. With 5 bases removed from V and 2 bases from J, the gap between germline ends came to 13 bases. CDR3 length: 15 residues. Written as DNA, the CDR3 is TGTGCCAGCAGTTCAGCCGGCCCAGGCAATCAGCCCCAGCATTTT. As protein: CASSSAGPGNQPQHF. Together with reference TRBV25-1 and TRBJ1-5, the CDR3 gives the full variable domain: EADIYQTPRYLVIGTGKKITLECSQTMGHDKMYWYQQDPGMELHLIHYSYGVNSTEKGDLSSESTVSRIRTEHFPLTLESARPSHTSQYLCASSSAGPGNQPQHFGDGTRLSIL.

This clonotype was seen more than once but under ten times. The chain joins TRBV6-1 to TRBJ1-1, with a possible D match to TRBD1 (5 bases). The CDR3 contains 15 residues. Looked up from germline, CDR1 is MNHNS and CDR2 is SASEGT. The V gene lost 6 bases and the J gene lost 4 bases, with 18 bases spanning the gap. The CDR3 coding sequence is TGTGCCAGCAGGCGACAGATGGAAAGATTCACTGAAGCTTTCTTT. This encodes CASRRQMERFTEAFF.

Only a few counts were recorded for this clonotype. The J gene is TRBJ2-3, the V gene TRBV24-1; TRBD1 or TRBD2 may be the D gene (5 bases each). CDR3 size: 17 residues. CDR1 and CDR2 (germline): KGHDR, SFDVKD. V was clipped by 5 bases and J by 0 bases, with 17 bases between them. CDR3 sequence (DNA): TGTGCCACCAGTGCAGGGTTGAGGGCGAGGAGCACAGATACGCAGTATTTT. It translates to CATSAGLRARSTDTQYF.

This clonotype was recorded a few times. The CDR3 nucleotides read TGTGCCAGCAGCCAAGGGAAGCGGGGGGGCCCGGAGACCCAGTACTTC. Encoded protein: CASSQGKRGGPETQYF. J is TRBJ2-5 and V is TRBV4-2; TRBD2 matches 10 bases. Per germline, CDR1 LGHNA and CDR2 YNFKEQ. CDR3 length: 16 residues. The junction had 7 bases not matched to a gene; V was cut back by 1 base and J by 5 bases.

J is TRBJ2-1 and V is TRBV12-3 or TRBV12-4, with 7 bases identical to TRBD2. The V segment lost 7 bases and the J segment 6 bases; nucleotides outside the gene matches: 6. The CDR3 covers 13 residues. The CDR3 DNA reads as TGTGCCAGCATCAGACTAGCCACCAATGAGCAGTTCTTC. This sequence encodes CASIRLATNEQFF.

This clonotype came up a few times. The genes are TRBV4-1 and TRBJ1-1, with D unclear. CDR3 length: 15 amino acids. Germline CDR1 is MGHRA and CDR2 is YSYEKL. Deletions cut 1 base from V and 4 bases from J, with 13 bases between. The CDR3 DNA reads as TGCGCCAGCAGCCAAGCCCACGTCTCGGGCACTGAAGCTTTCTTT. Its protein product is CASSQAHVSGTEAFF.

This clonotype has more than one count but fewer than ten. V is TRBV14 and J is TRBJ1-1, with TRBD1 matching 7 bases. Trimming cost V 8 bases and J 3 bases; bases outside gene matches: 9. CDR1 and CDR2 from the germline V gene are SGHDN and FVKESK. The CDR3 contains 14 residues. CDR3 DNA: TGTGCCAGCCGACGCAGGGGGAAGGACACTGAAGCTTTCTTT. As protein: CASRRRGKDTEAFF.

V is TRBV20-1 and J is TRBJ2-5; either TRBD1 or TRBD2 may fit D (7 bases each). The CDR3 sequence is 12 residues long. The germline gives CDR1 DFQATT, CDR2 SNEGSKA (reference sequence). V dropped 5 bases and J dropped 9 bases, with 16 bases sitting between them. CDR3 loop: CSAPRGGKAQYF. The DNA for the CDR3 is TGCAGTGCTCCCAGGGGGGGTAAGGCCCAGTACTTC.

Only a few counts were recorded for this clonotype. This chain joins TRBV9 and TRBJ1-4; perhaps TRBD1 as D (6 bases). The V end lost 0 bases, the J end lost 8 bases, and 11 bases lay between the germline ends. This CDR3 spans 14 amino acids. Germline V gene lookup returns CDR1 SGDLS and CDR2 YYNGEE. CDR3: CASSVGGLDEKLFF. The CDR3 DNA reads as TGTGCCAGCAGCGTAGGGGGGCTGGACGAAAAACTGTTTTTT. The full variable domain, with the rest looked up from reference TRBV9 and TRBJ1-4, is DSGVTQTPKHLITATGQRVTLRCSPRSGDLSVYWYQQSLDQGLQFLIQYYNGEERAKGNILERFSAQQFPDLHSELNLSSLELGDSALYFCASSVGGLDEKLFFGSGTQLSVL.

The rearrangement joins TRBV20-1 to TRBJ2-3; TRBD2 agrees at 9 bases. Losses at the gene ends were 1 base for V and 6 bases for J; bases not matched to a gene: 8. Germline loops: CDR1 DFQATT, CDR2 SNEGSKA (reference sequence). The CDR3 totals 15 residues. This CDR3 reads CSARVLSGGVDTQYF. The CDR3 bases are TGCAGTGCTAGAGTCCTTAGCGGGGGAGTGGATACGCAGTATTTT.

This clonotype was seen a handful of times. J is TRBJ1-1 and V is TRBV29-1; tentative D call: TRBD1 (6 bases). Trimming stripped 2 bases from V and 1 base from J, with 11 bases between. The germline gives CDR1 SQVTM, CDR2 ANQGSEA. The CDR3 runs 14 residues. The DNA of the CDR3 is TGCAGCGTTGAATCGACGGGGGCGAACACTGAAGCTTTCTTT. Its translation: CSVESTGANTEAFF.

In its sample, this clonotype was seen once. This chain joins TRBV10-3 and TRBJ2-3; D is undetermined. CDR3 length: 13 residues. Germline CDR1 reads ENHRY; CDR2 reads SYGVKD. V dropped 4 bases and J dropped 3 bases, with 8 bases sitting between them. The CDR3 loop is CAISVGRTDTQYF. Written as DNA, the CDR3 is TGTGCCATCAGTGTTGGACGGACAGATACGCAGTATTTT.

This chain uses TRBV6-1 with TRBJ2-3; D is unclear. V was shortened by 6 bases and J by 5 bases, with 18 bases between the two germline ends. There are 15 residues in the CDR3. From germline, CDR1 is MNHNS and CDR2 SASEGT. CDR3 DNA: TGTGCCAGCAGGATTAGTATCTCCGCGGTAGATACGCAGTATTTT. It is translated as CASRISISAVDTQYF.